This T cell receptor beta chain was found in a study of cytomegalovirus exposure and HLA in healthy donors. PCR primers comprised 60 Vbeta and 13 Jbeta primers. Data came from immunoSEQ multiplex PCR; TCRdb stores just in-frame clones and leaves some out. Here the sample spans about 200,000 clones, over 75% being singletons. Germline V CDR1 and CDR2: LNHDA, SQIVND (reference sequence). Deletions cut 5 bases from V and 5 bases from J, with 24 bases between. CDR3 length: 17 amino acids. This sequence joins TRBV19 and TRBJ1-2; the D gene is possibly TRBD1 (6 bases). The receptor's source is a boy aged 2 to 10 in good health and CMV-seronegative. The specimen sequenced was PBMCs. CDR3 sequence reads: CASSPGQTGRHVYGYTF. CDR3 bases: TGTGCCAGTAGTCCGGGGCAGACAGGCCGGCACGTATATGGCTACACCTTC.